Following are 30 T cell receptor beta chains from one sample sequenced in a study of blood T cell repertoires in COVID-19. The assay was immunoSEQ multiplex PCR, and TCRdb's table has in-frame clones only and misses some. The sample records 98,000 or so clones, roughly 90% being singletons. Sample: peripheral blood. These receptors all come from a human donor in a cohort sampled during active COVID-19.

The chain couples TRBV4-1 to TRBJ2-6; TRBD2 matches 10 bases. The germline gives CDR1 MGHRA, CDR2 YSYEKL. There are 22 residues in the CDR3. J lost 1 base, V lost 0 bases, and 15 bases had no gene match. CDR3 bases: TGCGCCAGCAGCCAAGATTCAAGCGGGAGGGCCTTGGACGGTTCTGGGGCCAACGTCCTGACTTTC. Translating it yields CASSQDSSGRALDGSGANVLTF.

V is TRBV2 and J is TRBJ1-6; D possibly corresponds to TRBD1 (5 bases). There are 18 residues in the CDR3. Germline assignment: CDR1 SNHLY and CDR2 FYNNEI. Trimming stripped 6 bases from V and 4 bases from J, with 22 bases between. CDR3 in DNA: TGTGCCAGCAGAGCCCGCATGACGGAGGGGCCTTATAATTCACCCCTCCACTTT. Amino acid sequence: CASRARMTEGPYNSPLHF.

The rearrangement uses TRBV10-2 and TRBJ2-7; D is unresolved. Per the germline V gene, CDR1 is WSHSY and CDR2 is SAAADI. Deletions cut 3 bases from V and 0 bases from J, with 6 bases between. The CDR3 is 13 amino acids. CDR3 bases: TGCGCCAGCAGTGATGACACCTCCTACGAGCAGTACTTC. This translates into CASSDDTSYEQYF.

The rearrangement links TRBV7-2 to TRBJ1-6; no reliable D call. The V gene's germline CDR1 is SGHTA and CDR2 FQGNSA. The CDR3 has 15 residues. Between the trimmed V and J ends, which lost 5 bases and 8 bases, there was a span of 16 bases. For the CDR3, the DNA is TGTGCCAGCAGCCTGATGTCCGGGGTTGATTCACCCCTCCACTTT. Residues: CASSLMSGVDSPLHF.

The chain couples TRBV27 to TRBJ2-7; TRBD1 matches at 8 bases. The CDR3 is made up of 14 amino acids. After removal of 2 bases from V and 0 bases from J, the junction contained 0 bases not matched to a gene. The V gene's germline CDR1 is MNHEY and CDR2 SMNVEV (reference sequence). The CDR3 loop reads CASSLGTGSYEQYF. The DNA of the CDR3 is TGTGCCAGCAGTTTAGGGACAGGCTCCTACGAGCAGTACTTC.

The rearrangement uses TRBV12-3 or TRBV12-4 and TRBJ2-5; D is possibly TRBD1 (5 bases). The CDR3 length is 12 residues. The V and J ends lost 6 bases and 5 bases respectively, with 10 bases between them. The CDR3 region has the DNA TGTGCCAGCAGATCAGGGCTGGAGACCCAGTACTTC. Translating gives CASRSGLETQYF.

This chain's CDR3 is CASSPTRYGVRGLWNEQFF. Written as DNA, the CDR3 is TGTGCCAGCTCACCCACCCGGTACGGCGTTCGGGGTTTGTGGAATGAGCAGTTCTTC. The V call is TRBV18, the J call TRBJ2-1; a possible D gene is TRBD2 (5 bases). The V gene lost 3 bases and the J gene lost 7 bases, with 28 bases spanning the gap. CDR1 is KGHSH and CDR2 is LQKENI in the germline V gene. This CDR3 contains 19 residues.

The chain recombines TRBV5-6 with TRBJ2-7; 7 positions agree with TRBD1. J gave up 8 bases and V 5 bases, and 4 bases lay outside the gene matches. The CDR3 has 11 residues. Germline CDR1 reads SGHDT; CDR2 reads YYEEEE. CDR3 DNA sequence: TGTGCCAGCAGGCTAGGGGGCCAGCAGTACTTC. It is translated as CASRLGGQQYF. The variable domain in full, with the rest retrieved from reference TRBV5-6 and TRBJ2-7, is DAGVTQSPTHLIKTRGQQVTLRCSPKSGHDTVSWYQQALGQGPQFIFQYYEEEERQRGNFPDRFSGHQFPNYSSELNVNALLLGDSALYLCASRLGGQQYFGPGTRLTVT.

This chain joins TRBV6-5 and TRBJ2-1; TRBD2 aligns across 9 bases. V lost 2 bases and J lost 2; bases outside the gene matches: 4. The CDR3 has 16 amino acids. Per the germline V gene, CDR1 is MNHEY and CDR2 is SVGAGI. The CDR3 spells CASSYLGGRAYNEQFF. The DNA for the CDR3 is TGTGCCAGCAGTTACCTGGGCGGGAGGGCCTACAATGAGCAGTTCTTC.

The chain carries TRBV6-2 or TRBV6-3 and TRBJ2-4, with 7 nucleotides matching TRBD1. This CDR3 has 17 amino acids. The V gene's germline CDR1 is MNHEY and CDR2 SVGEGT. V lost 5 bases and J lost 0; bases outside the gene matches: 10. The chain's CDR3 is CASSAGTENLAKNIQYF. The CDR3 nucleotides are TGTGCCAGCAGTGCCGGGACAGAGAATTTAGCCAAAAACATTCAGTACTTC.

The chain has TRBV18 and TRBJ1-4; TRBD1 is a possible D gene (6 bases). Per the germline V gene, CDR1 is KGHSH and CDR2 is LQKENI. The CDR3 length is 15 residues. V gave up 0 bases and J gave up 8 bases, with 13 bases separating them. Here the CDR3 reads CASSPPKGVGEKLFF. The CDR3 coding sequence is TGTGCCAGCTCACCACCGAAGGGGGTAGGGGAAAAACTGTTTTTT.

V and J are TRBV19 and TRBJ2-7; D might be TRBD2 (5 bases). The CDR3 spans 14 residues. CDR1 is LNHDA, CDR2 SQIVND, per germline (reference sequence). The V gene lost 4 bases and the J gene lost 3 bases, with 13 bases spanning the gap. The CDR3, as DNA: TGTGCCAGTAGTAGGTCAGCGGCTGGCTACGAGCAGTACTTC. Its translation is CASSRSAAGYEQYF.

Only one count was recorded for this clone. The chain is built from TRBV19 and TRBJ2-1, with 14 bases lining up with TRBD2. CDR1 is LNHDA and CDR2 is SQIVND in the germline V gene (reference sequence). The CDR3 has 15 amino acids. V dropped 6 bases and J dropped 9; count of bases not matched to a gene: 7. The CDR3 loop is CASRWTSGGKVEQFF. CDR3 nucleotide sequence: TGTGCCAGTAGGTGGACTAGCGGGGGGAAAGTTGAGCAGTTCTTC.

The CDR3 loop reads CAWSNRQGYQPQHF. The CDR3, as DNA: TGTGCCTGGAGTAACAGACAGGGGTATCAGCCCCAGCATTTT. The rearrangement joins TRBV30 to TRBJ1-5, with 8 nucleotides matching TRBD1. There are 14 residues in the CDR3. Per the germline V gene, CDR1 is GTSNPN and CDR2 is SVGIG (reference sequence). The junction had 5 bases not matched to a gene; V was cut back by 2 bases and J by 5 bases.

The chain is built from TRBV14 and TRBJ2-1; 11 bases fit TRBD1. Trimming at V came to 4 bases and at J to 6 bases, leaving 5 bases not matched to a gene. The CDR3 totals 15 residues. CDR1 is SGHDN and CDR2 is FVKESK in the germline V gene. In nucleotides, the CDR3 is TGTGCCAGCAGCCTCTCCGGGACAGGGGGCAATGAGCAGTTCTTC. Translation gives CASSLSGTGGNEQFF.

This clone was counted only a few times. The chain employs TRBV12-3 or TRBV12-4 and TRBJ2-7, with D maybe TRBD1 (6 bases). CDR3 length equals 13 residues. V gave up 5 bases and J gave up 4 bases, with 12 bases separating them. Here the CDR3 DNA reads TGTGCCAGCAGTGGACAGAAGAATTACGAGCAGTACTTC. Its translation: CASSGQKNYEQYF.

This chain links TRBV5-5 with TRBJ1-4, with D possibly being TRBD1 (6 bases). The V gene's germline CDR1 is SGHKS and CDR2 YYEKEE (reference sequence). The CDR3 totals 16 residues. V lost 4 bases and J lost 0, with 13 bases in between. The CDR3 DNA follows: TGTGCCAGCAGCATGGGACACCCTGCAACTAATGAAAAACTGTTTTTT. Amino acid sequence: CASSMGHPATNEKLFF.

This clone was seen a few times. The chain has TRBV5-6 and TRBJ1-6, with 7 bases matching TRBD1. The CDR3 is 15 amino acids. With 2 bases clipped from V and 10 bases from J, the junction kept 9 bases outside the gene matches. Germline CDR1 is SGHDT and CDR2 is YYEEEE. The CDR3, as DNA: TGTGCCAGCAGCTTCCTGACAGGGAAGGGCTCACCCCTCCACTTT. This gives the protein CASSFLTGKGSPLHF.

The rearrangement uses TRBV18 and TRBJ2-3; 13 positions agree with TRBD2. CDR1 KGHSH and CDR2 LQKENI come from the germline V gene. This CDR3 is 15 amino acids long. J lost 5 bases, V lost 6 bases, and 5 bases had no gene match. The CDR3 DNA reads as TGTGCCAGCTCTCGGACTAGCGGGAGAGGAGATACGCAGTATTTT. Translation: CASSRTSGRGDTQYF.

The chain employs TRBV5-5 and TRBJ1-4, with D unclear. V was shortened by 5 bases and J by 0 bases, with 5 bases between the two germline ends. This CDR3 region has 13 residues. Looked up from germline, CDR1 is SGHKS and CDR2 is YYEKEE (reference sequence). Here the CDR3 DNA reads TGTGCCAGCAGTTATGCAACTAATGAAAAACTGTTTTTT. It codes for CASSYATNEKLFF. Variable domain in full (rest from reference TRBV5-5 and TRBJ1-4): DAGVTQSPTHLIKTRGQQVTLRCSPISGHKSVSWYQQVLGQGPQFIFQYYEKEERGRGNFPDRFSARQFPNYSSELNVNALLLGDSALYLCASSYATNEKLFFGSGTQLSVL.

This chain links TRBV6-6 with TRBJ2-5; D possibly corresponds to TRBD2 (5 bases). V was trimmed by 8 bases and J by 4 bases, leaving 20 bases between them. The CDR3 runs 15 residues. CDR1 and CDR2 from the germline V gene are MNHNY and SVGAGI (reference sequence). The CDR3 protein is CASHSGGGGRETQYF. The CDR3 DNA reads TGTGCCAGCCACTCGGGCGGAGGTGGCCGAGAGACCCAGTACTTC.

This chain joins TRBV24-1 and TRBJ2-4; D may be TRBD1 (6 bases). This CDR3 region has 19 residues. Between the trimmed V and J ends, which lost 3 bases and 0 bases, there was a span of 20 bases. CDR1 is KGHDR, CDR2 SFDVKD, per germline. The CDR3 coding sequence is TGTGCCACCAGTGATCCGCTGGGACATCCCGCCCTAGCCAAAAACATTCAGTACTTC. Encoded protein: CATSDPLGHPALAKNIQYF.

This chain's CDR3 is CASSEQGAHQPQHF. The CDR3 DNA is TGTGCCAGCAGTGAACAGGGGGCGCATCAGCCCCAGCATTTT. The V call is TRBV2, the J call TRBJ1-5; 8 bases are shared with TRBD1. Unmatched junction bases numbered 2, after V lost 2 bases and J lost 5 bases. Germline V CDR1 and CDR2: SNHLY, FYNNEI. The CDR3 spans 14 residues. The full variable domain, rest sourced from reference TRBV2 and TRBJ1-5, is EPEVTQTPSHQVTQMGQEVILRCVPISNHLYFYWYRQILGQKVEFLVSFYNNEISEKSEIFDDQFSVERPDGSNFTLKIRSTKLEDSAMYFCASSEQGAHQPQHFGDGTRLSIL.

The chain recombines TRBV6-5 with TRBJ1-1, with D unclear. The V gene lost 6 bases and the J gene lost 1 base, with 15 bases spanning the gap. Germline CDR1 reads MNHEY; CDR2 reads SVGAGI. The CDR3 covers 15 residues. The CDR3 nucleotides read TGTGCCAGCAGCACCCCCAGGCTAGCGAACACTGAAGCTTTCTTT. As protein: CASSTPRLANTEAFF.

This clone was detected once. The chain has TRBV6-5 and TRBJ2-1, with D possibly being TRBD2 (6 bases). Germline V gene sequence: CDR1 MNHEY, CDR2 SVGAGI. The V gene lost 4 bases and the J gene lost 3 bases, with 13 bases spanning the gap. CDR3 length: 15 amino acids. CDR3 protein: CASSSFLASYNEQFF. The CDR3 DNA follows: TGTGCCAGCAGTTCCTTTCTAGCGAGCTACAATGAGCAGTTCTTC.

The J gene is TRBJ2-7, the V gene TRBV9; D possibly corresponds to TRBD2 (6 bases). V lost 0 bases and J lost 7, with 11 bases in between. CDR1 SGDLS and CDR2 YYNGEE come from the germline V gene. This CDR3 is 13 amino acids long. In DNA, the CDR3 is TGTGCCAGCAGCGTAGTATCCAGCGGGGAGCAGTACTTC. Its protein is CASSVVSSGEQYF.

This chain joins TRBV27 and TRBJ1-2, with D tentatively TRBD1 (5 bases). The V end was cut by 8 bases, the J end by 4 bases, with 8 bases between. CDR1 is MNHEY and CDR2 is SMNVEV in the germline V gene (reference sequence). The CDR3 sequence is 11 residues long. In DNA, the CDR3 is TGTGCCAGCGGGCAGGGCTATGGCTACACCTTC. Protein product: CASGQGYGYTF.

This sequence joins TRBV6-4 and TRBJ1-4, with TRBD1 identical over 9 bases. The CDR3 is made up of 15 amino acids. V gave up 5 bases and J gave up 4 bases; unmatched junction bases: 5. Germline CDR1 and CDR2: MRHNA and SNTAGT. The CDR3 protein is CASSPTGGINEKLFF. Written as DNA, the CDR3 is TGTGCCAGCAGTCCCACAGGGGGCATTAATGAAAAACTGTTTTTT.

The chain employs TRBV9 and TRBJ1-3; TRBD1 matches at 7 bases. The CDR3 runs 14 residues. Germline assignment: CDR1 SGDLS and CDR2 YYNGEE. Trimming at V came to 3 bases and at J to 2 bases, leaving 2 bases not matched to a gene. The CDR3 is CASSDRGPGNTIYF. CDR3 nucleotide sequence: TGTGCCAGCAGCGACAGGGGCCCTGGAAACACCATATATTTT. The full variable domain, in which reference TRBV9 and TRBJ1-3 provide the parts outside the CDR3, is DSGVTQTPKHLITATGQRVTLRCSPRSGDLSVYWYQQSLDQGLQFLIQYYNGEERAKGNILERFSAQQFPDLHSELNLSSLELGDSALYFCASSDRGPGNTIYFGEGSWLTVV.

This chain joins TRBV2 and TRBJ1-6; D is possibly TRBD1 (5 bases). The germline CDR1 and CDR2 sequences are SNHLY and FYNNEI. V lost 5 bases to trimming and J lost 0 bases, with 11 bases between them. There are 16 residues in the CDR3. Written as DNA, the CDR3 is TGTGCCAGCAGTTCACCCGACAGCTCCTATAATTCACCCCTCCACTTT. Its translation is CASSSPDSSYNSPLHF.